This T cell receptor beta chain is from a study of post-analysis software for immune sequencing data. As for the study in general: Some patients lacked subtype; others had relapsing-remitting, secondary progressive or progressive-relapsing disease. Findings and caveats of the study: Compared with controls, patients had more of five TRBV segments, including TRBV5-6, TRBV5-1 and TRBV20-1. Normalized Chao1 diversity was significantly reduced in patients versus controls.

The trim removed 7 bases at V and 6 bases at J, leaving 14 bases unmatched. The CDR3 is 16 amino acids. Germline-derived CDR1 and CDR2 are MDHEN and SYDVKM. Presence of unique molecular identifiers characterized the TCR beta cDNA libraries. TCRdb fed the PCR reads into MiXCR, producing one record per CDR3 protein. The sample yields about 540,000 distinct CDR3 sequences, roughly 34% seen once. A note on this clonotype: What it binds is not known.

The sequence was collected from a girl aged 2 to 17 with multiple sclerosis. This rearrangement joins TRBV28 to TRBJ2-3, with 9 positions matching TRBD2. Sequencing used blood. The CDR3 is CASISPPSGAEDTQYF. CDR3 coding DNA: TGTGCCAGCATATCCCCCCCTAGCGGGGCCGAGGATACGCAGTATTTT.